This TCR beta chain stems from a study of blood T cells in healthy people across ages (dated by TCRdb to about 2015). Some background on the complete study: In model experiments, template switching captured about one uniquely barcoded TCR beta cDNA molecule for every two T cells. Using deep sequencing normalized with unique cDNA molecular identifiers, the study measured how TCR beta repertoire diversity changes with age. Donors were grouped into four age groups: young (average 16 years), middle-aged (39), aged (62) and long-lived (about 89). For two donors (one aged 18 to 30 and one aged 80 or older), the study analyzed two additional independent replicas of 1 million unique cDNA reads from the same blood draw.

This clonotype was seen just once. Its target antigen remains unknown. Base qualities are not recorded, but no much larger clone differs from it by a single base. The donors were roughly 39 Caucasian individuals from Russia, aged roughly 6 to 100 years, who were systemically healthy. Each donor gave approximately 10 milliliters of peripheral blood, collected into EDTA-treated Vacutainer tubes. Ficoll-Paque density-gradient centrifugation was used to isolate PBMCs, with at least 7 million per sample. Trizol reagent was used to extract total RNA from PBMCs, with at least 5 micrograms per sample. Naive CD45RAhigh/CD27high T cell percentages were measured by flow cytometry on a PBMC aliquot from every donor. The CDR3 covers 12 residues, taking in both the cysteine and the phenylalanine. Left in the record is the CDR3 DNA by itself, 36 bases read in frame from the first base. According to the germline V gene, CDR1 reads SGHTA and CDR2 reads FQGNSA. V is clipped by 3 bases and J by 2 bases, and the sequence between their germline boundaries is 5 bases long.

Preparation of the library involved 5' RACE. TCRdb names Illumina HiSeq 2500 as the instrument used. The second PCR ran for about 6 to 12 cycles and used a J-beta primer mix along with a sample-barcoded 5' primer. A template-switch 5' adaptor carrying 12 random nucleotides introduced a unique molecular identifier onto each TCR beta cDNA molecule. At least 3 million CDR3-containing paired-end reads were obtained from each sample. First-strand cDNA synthesis was performed from all RNA using the Mint cDNA synthesis kit, with priming by a TRBC-specific oligonucleotide. Following uracil-DNA glycosylase treatment, a first 18-cycle PCR with universal primers M1SS and BC2_uni_R was performed on all cDNA. Under the source paper's analysis protocol: Normalization of each sample was performed by random selection of 1 million high-quality reads, each carrying a distinct molecular identifier. Reads sharing molecular identifiers were discarded rather than binned into consensus sequences. MiTCR, set to a Q25 quality threshold and the strictest error-elimination algorithm, was used for CDR3 identification, clonotype clustering and error correction. A nonparametric unseen species model with Euler transformation was used to estimate lower-bound total TCR beta diversity. Using fastp trimming at Q25 and MiXCR clonotype assembly, TCRdb reanalyzed the public sequencing data and kept in-frame beta chains. CDR3 protein sequences are deduplicated, and each keeps its most common genes and DNA. The V and J calls were determined by TCRdb, not by the authors. Recorded for this sample are almost 550,000 distinct CDR3 sequences; around 24% of them occurred a single time. The ten largest clones add up to roughly 10% of the sample.

What the study reported, not specific to this receptor: Because the CMV infection status of the donors was unknown, age-related changes in expanded clonotypes may potentially have been confounded. Observed TCR beta diversity per million T cells fell roughly linearly with age, and a significant reduction was already apparent by age around 40. Compared with the aged group, more naive CD4+ T cells, fewer expanded clones and increased TCR diversity were shown by the long-lived group, suggesting age selection. Total diversity estimates from one million sequenced T cells were considered lower bounds and underestimates. Bulk unsorted PBMC profiling prevented conclusive comparison of naive and antigen-experienced compartments. A strong correlation was found between observed TCR beta diversity and the percentage of naive T cells measured by flow cytometry.

Another study also made use of these data, one on T cells of mothers and their children. As the second paper documents: Nine systemically healthy Caucasian individuals, comprising three mothers and their six children, were included as donors. cDNA synthesis used all of the extracted RNA, with around 1.6 ug of RNA in each 15 ul reaction. Sample barcodes and 2-4 random nucleotides were added via the M1S primer in the second PCR. Over 8 million TCR beta CDR3 reads were obtained for each mother, and some 3.1 million reads were obtained for each child. TCR recombination output is similarly shaped by thymic selection in related and unrelated pairs, with a minor effect exerted by inherited differences. Normalized repertoire overlap in related mother-child pairs was always slightly higher than in unrelated mother-child pairs, but the difference was never significant. No persistent microchimeric T cell clones were found, with a detection sensitivity of roughly 99 clones per million clonotypes. To look for features that set related mother-child pairs apart from unrelated individuals, the researchers ran deep NGS to compare the TCR beta repertoires of mothers and children. The mean age was roughly 44 +/- 4 years for the mothers and approximately 11 +/- 4 years for the children. After adapters were ligated using NEBNext reagents, the libraries underwent 100+100 nt paired-end sequencing on an Illumina HiSeq 2000. To prevent cross-contamination, the mother and child libraries were prepared one month apart and sequenced in separate runs. For each donor, between about 450,000 and 2,300,000 distinct TCR beta clonotypes were identified. Naive TCR beta clonotypes were estimated from low-frequency clonotypes matched to each donor's FACS-determined naive share, without sorting.

The chain joins TRBV7-2 to TRBJ2-7; the D segment cannot be called with confidence. The material sequenced was blood. This clonotype was sampled from a boy between 10 and 17 years old in good health. The sequenced DNA: TGTGCCAGCAGCTTCTCAACCTACGAGCAGTACTTC. It specifies CASSFSTYEQYF.